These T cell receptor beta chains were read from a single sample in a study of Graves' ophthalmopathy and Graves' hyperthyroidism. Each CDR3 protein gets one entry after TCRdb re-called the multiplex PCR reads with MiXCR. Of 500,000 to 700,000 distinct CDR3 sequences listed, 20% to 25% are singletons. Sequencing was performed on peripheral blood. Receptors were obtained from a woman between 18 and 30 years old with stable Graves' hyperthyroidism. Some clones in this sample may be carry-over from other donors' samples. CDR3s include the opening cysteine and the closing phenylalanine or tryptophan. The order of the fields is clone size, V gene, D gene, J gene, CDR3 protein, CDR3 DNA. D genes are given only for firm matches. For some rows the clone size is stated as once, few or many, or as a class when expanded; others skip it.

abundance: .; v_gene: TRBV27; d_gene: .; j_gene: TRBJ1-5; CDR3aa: CASSLAVNNQPQHF; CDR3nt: TGTGCCAGCAGTTTAGCCGTGAATAATCAGCCCCAGCATTTT
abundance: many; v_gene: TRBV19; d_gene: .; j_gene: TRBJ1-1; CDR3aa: CATKGDSKAFF; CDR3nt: TGTGCCACGAAGGGAGACAGTAAAGCTTTCTTT
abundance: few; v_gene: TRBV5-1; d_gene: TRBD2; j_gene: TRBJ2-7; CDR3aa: CASSLGLAGGPVYEQYF; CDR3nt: TGCGCCAGCAGCTTGGGTCTAGCGGGGGGGCCCGTCTACGAGCAGTACTTC
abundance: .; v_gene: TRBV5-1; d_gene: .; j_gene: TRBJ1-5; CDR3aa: CASSLAGEANQPQHF; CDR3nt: TGCGCCAGCAGCTTGGCCGGGGAGGCCAATCAGCCCCAGCATTTT
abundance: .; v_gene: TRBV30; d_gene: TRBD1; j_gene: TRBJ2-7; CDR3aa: CAWSAGTGLSYEQYF; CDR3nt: TGTGCCTGGAGTGCCGGGACAGGGCTTTCCTACGAGCAGTACTTC
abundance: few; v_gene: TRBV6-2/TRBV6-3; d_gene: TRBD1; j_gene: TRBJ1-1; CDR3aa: CASIKRQGIGEAFF; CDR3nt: TGTGCCAGCATCAAGAGACAGGGCATCGGGGAAGCTTTCTTT
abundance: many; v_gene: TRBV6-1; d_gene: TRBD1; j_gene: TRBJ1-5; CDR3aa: CASSEVVQGAIGNQPQHF; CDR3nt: TGTGCCAGCAGTGAAGTGGTACAGGGGGCGATAGGCAATCAGCCCCAGCATTTT
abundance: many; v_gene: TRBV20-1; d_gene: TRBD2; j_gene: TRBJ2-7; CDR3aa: CSAKPGLAGTSQEQYF; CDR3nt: TGCAGTGCTAAACCTGGACTAGCGGGGACCTCGCAGGAGCAGTACTTC
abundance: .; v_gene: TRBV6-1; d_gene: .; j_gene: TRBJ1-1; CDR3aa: CASGSGLNTEAFF; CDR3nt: TGTGCCAGCGGATCAGGGTTGAACACTGAAGCTTTCTTT
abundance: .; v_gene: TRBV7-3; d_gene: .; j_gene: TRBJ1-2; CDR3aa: CASSPEGSPAGYGYTF; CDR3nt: TGTGCCAGCAGCCCCGAAGGTTCCCCGGCGGGATATGGCTACACCTTC